This T cell receptor beta chain stems from a study of shared clonotypes between healthy human individuals. The assay was immunoSEQ multiplex PCR, and TCRdb's table has in-frame clones only and misses some. The sample consists of 2 million to 3 million clones, approximately 94% of them appearing once. The V end was cut by 1 base, the J end by 8 bases, with 26 bases between. This CDR3 contains 18 residues. Germline CDR1 reads SGHTA; CDR2 reads FQGNSA. The source material was naive CD4+ T cells from PBMCs. Described subset: CD45RA+ positively selected. The chain has TRBV7-2 and TRBJ1-2; TRBD1 is a possible D gene (5 bases). This receptor was identified in a man aged 18 to 30 in good health. Some clones in this sample may be carry-over from other donors' samples. The CDR3 spells CASSLDWRTSGFLGGYTF. The DNA of the CDR3 is TGTGCCAGCAGCTTAGATTGGAGGACAAGCGGCTTTTTGGGCGGCTACACCTTC.